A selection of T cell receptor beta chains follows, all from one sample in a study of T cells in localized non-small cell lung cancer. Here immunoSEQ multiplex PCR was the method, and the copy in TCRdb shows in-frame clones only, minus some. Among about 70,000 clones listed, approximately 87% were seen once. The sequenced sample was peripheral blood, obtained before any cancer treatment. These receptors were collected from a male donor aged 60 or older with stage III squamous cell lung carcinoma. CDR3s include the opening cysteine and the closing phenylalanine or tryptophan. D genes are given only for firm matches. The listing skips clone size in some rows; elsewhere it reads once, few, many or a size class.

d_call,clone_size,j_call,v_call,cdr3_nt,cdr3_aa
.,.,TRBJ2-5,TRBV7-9,TGTGCCAGCAGCTCCCCGAGGGGCAAAGAGACCCAGTACTTC,CASSSPRGKETQYF
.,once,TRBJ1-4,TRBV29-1,TGCAGCGTTGAAGATGGTGGCCGATCGGGGGAAAAACTGTTTTTT,CSVEDGGRSGEKLFF
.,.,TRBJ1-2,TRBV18,TGTGCCAGCTCAACCGACGACTATGGCTACACCTTC,CASSTDDYGYTF
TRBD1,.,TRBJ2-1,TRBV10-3,TGTGCCATCAGATCGGGACAGGGGGAGAATGAGCAGTTCTTC,CAIRSGQGENEQFF
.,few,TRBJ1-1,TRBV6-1,TGTGCCAGCAGCGGGGGACGGGAAGCTTTCTTT,CASSGGREAFF
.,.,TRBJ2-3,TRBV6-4,TGTGCCAGTAGGGGACCTCAAGGCACAGATACGCAGTATTTT,CASRGPQGTDTQYF
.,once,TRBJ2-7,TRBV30,TGTGCCTGGAGACGGGACTACGAGCAGTACTTC,CAWRRDYEQYF
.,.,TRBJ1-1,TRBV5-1,TGCGCCAGCAGCTCCCTAGAAGGGAACCCTGAAGCTTTCTTT,CASSSLEGNPEAFF
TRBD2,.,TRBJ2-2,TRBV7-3,TGTGCCAGCAGATCTAGCGGGGGAACCGGGGAGCTGTTTTTT,CASRSSGGTGELFF
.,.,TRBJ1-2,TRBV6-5,TGTGCCAGCAGTTACAACGGGGGGGGCTACACCTTC,CASSYNGGGYTF
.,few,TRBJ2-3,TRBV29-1,TGCAGCGTTGATGAGACCTATACGCAGTATTTT,CSVDETYTQYF
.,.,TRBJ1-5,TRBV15,TGTGCCACCAGCAGAATCAGGGGTTTTAGCAATCAGCCCCAGCATTTT,CATSRIRGFSNQPQHF
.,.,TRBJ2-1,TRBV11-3,TGTGCCAGCAGCTTAGAAGGGGCTGGGGATGAGCAGTTCTTC,CASSLEGAGDEQFF
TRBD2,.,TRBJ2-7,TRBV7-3,TGTGCCAGCAGCCTGAGGGGGCTAGCGGGGAGCTCCTACGAGCAGTACTTC,CASSLRGLAGSSYEQYF
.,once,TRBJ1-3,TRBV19,TGTGCCAGTAGAACCGGAAACACCATATATTTT,CASRTGNTIYF
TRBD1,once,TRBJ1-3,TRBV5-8,TGTGCCAGCAGCCAGTCGGACAGGCTTCGAAACACCATATATTTT,CASSQSDRLRNTIYF
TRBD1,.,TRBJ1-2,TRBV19,TGTGCCAGTAGGGACAGGGGGGGCTCGGAAAGTGGCTACACCTTC,CASRDRGGSESGYTF
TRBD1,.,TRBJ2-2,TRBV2,TGTGCCAGCAAGAGGGACAGAAACACCGGGGAGCTGTTTTTT,CASKRDRNTGELFF
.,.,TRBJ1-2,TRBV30,TGTGCCTGGGCCCCGAGGGACTATGGCTACACCTTC,CAWAPRDYGYTF
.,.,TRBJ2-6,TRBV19,TGTGCCAGTAGACTACAGGGTGTAGGTGGGGCCAACGTCCTGACTTTC,CASRLQGVGGANVLTF
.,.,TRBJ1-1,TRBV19,TGTGCCAGCGGCTGGGGTTGGACTGAAGCTTTCTTT,CASGWGWTEAFF
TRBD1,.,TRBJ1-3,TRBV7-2,TGTGCCAGCAGCCCATTACAGGGGACTGGAAACACCATATATTTT,CASSPLQGTGNTIYF
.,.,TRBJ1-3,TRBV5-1,TGCGCCAGCAGCTTGGTGGCAGGGGCTGGAAACACCATATATTTT,CASSLVAGAGNTIYF
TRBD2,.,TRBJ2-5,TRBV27,TGTGCCAGCAGTTTAGCGGGGGTCCGAGAGACCCAGTACTTC,CASSLAGVRETQYF